Below are 2 T cell receptor beta chains sequenced from a single sample in a study of blood T cell repertoires in COVID-19. The protocol was immunoSEQ multiplex PCR, while the TCRdb copy is restricted to in-frame clones and leaves out a portion. The table has around 300,000 clones, approximately 91% seen once. The sample was peripheral blood. These receptor sequences come from a woman between 40 and 50 years old who had recovered from COVID-19.

The rearrangement joins TRBV30 to TRBJ2-3, with D perhaps TRBD2 (6 bases). Trimming cost V 0 bases and J 0 bases, with 13 bases left between them. Germline CDR1 and CDR2: GTSNPN and SVGIG (reference sequence). This CDR3 has 16 amino acids. The CDR3 is CAWSVGVGGSTDTQYF. CDR3 nucleotide sequence: TGTGCCTGGAGTGTGGGGGTGGGAGGTAGCACAGATACGCAGTATTTT.

About this clone itself: The identical CDR3 is also encoded by other nucleotide sequences in the sample. This sequence joins TRBV5-4 and TRBJ2-5; weak D call: TRBD1 (7 bases). The V end lost 0 bases, the J end lost 5 bases, and 8 bases lay between the germline ends. The CDR3 has 13 residues. CDR1 and CDR2 from the germline V gene are SGHNT and YYREEE (reference sequence). The CDR3 reads CASSLAGGETQYF. The CDR3, as DNA: TGTGCCAGCAGCTTGGCAGGGGGGGAGACCCAGTACTTC.